The clone carrying this T cell receptor (beta chain) has just one count. In the original analysis: Amplifying reference gene primers gave estimates of nucleated cell counts. Libraries were prepared by immunoSEQ multiplex PCR; TCRdb keeps only in-frame clonotypes and omits some of them. V and J calls and clone size are as listed in that table; D and trimming were resolved from the DNA. This table has about 330,000 clones, 70% to 90% appearing once. The data stem from a study of blood T cell repertoires in COVID-19. CDR3 length: 14 amino acids. Trimming left V 3 bases short and J 7 bases short, with 12 bases between. Germline V gene sequence: CDR1 MNHNS, CDR2 SASEGT.

Specimen: peripheral blood. The origin of this receptor is a human donor in a cohort sampled during active COVID-19. The chain combines TRBV6-1 with TRBJ1-4; the D gene is possibly TRBD1 (5 bases). The CDR3 protein is CASSEGGLGEKLFF. CDR3 sequence (DNA): TGTGCCAGCAGTGAGGGGGGGTTGGGTGAAAAACTGTTTTTT.